This T cell receptor (beta chain) was identified during a study of fetal regulatory T cell absence and autoimmunity (dated by TCRdb to 2017 to 2019). Some background on the complete study: Exocrine pancreas autoimmunity was observed in the IPEX patients in the absence of clinical diabetes. Summary of the overall study and its limitations: The oligoclonal enrichment was taken as support for antigen-driven autoimmunity in the pancreas before birth in IPEX syndrome. Cord blood and pancreas had broadly similar TRB gene family usage, which resembled published neonatal and adult repertoires. Significant oligoclonal enrichment of the TCR compartment was observed in pancreas versus cord blood, with some top clones enriched more than 85-fold.

On the immunoSEQ human TCRbeta survey platform, a two-step multiplex PCR amplified and barcoded the TCRbeta CDR3 regions. Sequencing of the libraries was done on Illumina instruments, and IgH was sequenced in parallel from the same samples. The original pipeline was this. Raw reads were filtered against IMGT V, D, J definitions and were binned using a nearest-neighbor algorithm so that PCR and sequencing errors were removed. A clone was defined by an identical nucleotide sequence, and differential abundance between tissues was tested with a Fisher exact test for each clone at a pFDR threshold of p<0.01. A minimum inclusion filter of 10 in either sample excluded clones with frequencies too low for statistical inference. The immunoSEQ Analyzer was used for pairwise clonal comparisons, while IMGT tools were used to assess gene family usage. TCRdb carries this immuneACCESS record with in-frame sequences only. Its versions omit some clonotypes, under half of them owing to an unresolved V gene in the studies checked, with the rest unexplained. Clonal size and the V and J genes are those of that table, whereas D and trimming came from the DNA. The sample yields more than 85,000 clones; about two thirds were counted once. The ten top clones hold roughly 2% of the sample.

Genomic DNA from frozen pancreas tissue was processed for repertoire sequencing. The DNeasy Blood and Tissue Kit was used to extract about 1.9-3 ug of genomic DNA from either umbilical cord blood or frozen pancreas. A word on this clone: The antigen this receptor binds is unknown. The sample holds no much larger clone one base away, and base qualities are not on file.

The junction shows trimming of 1 base on V and 3 bases on J, plus 5 bases between the germline ends. There are 13 amino acids in the CDR3, from cysteine to phenylalanine inclusive. The DNA shown is the 39-base CDR3, in frame from base 1. From the germline V gene, CDR1 is SGHDT and CDR2 is YYEEEE. The receptor chain draws on TRBV5-6 and TRBJ2-1; 5 matching bases give a weak D call of TRBD2. This TCR was sampled from a male donor with IPEX syndrome. Material for sequencing was pancreas tissue. The CDR3 loop reads CASSLTSYNEQFF. The nucleotide sequence reads TGTGCCAGCAGCTTGACTAGCTACAATGAGCAGTTCTTC.